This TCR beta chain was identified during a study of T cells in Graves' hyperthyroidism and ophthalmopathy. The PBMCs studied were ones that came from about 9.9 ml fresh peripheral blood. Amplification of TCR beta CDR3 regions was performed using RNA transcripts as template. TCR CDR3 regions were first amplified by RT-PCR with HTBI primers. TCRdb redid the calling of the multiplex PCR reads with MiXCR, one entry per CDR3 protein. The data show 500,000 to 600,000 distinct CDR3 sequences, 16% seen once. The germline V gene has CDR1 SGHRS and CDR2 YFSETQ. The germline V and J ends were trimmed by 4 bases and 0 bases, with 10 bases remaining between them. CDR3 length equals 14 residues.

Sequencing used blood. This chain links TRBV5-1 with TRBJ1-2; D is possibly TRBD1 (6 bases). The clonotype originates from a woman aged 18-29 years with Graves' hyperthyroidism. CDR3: CASSGTLTNYGYTF. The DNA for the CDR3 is TGCGCCAGCAGCGGGACACTTACTAACTATGGCTACACCTTC.